This entry describes one TCR beta chain. The data belong to a study of blood T cell repertoires in COVID-19. Background on the study: Collection of acute and convalescent COVID-19 samples took place in the United States, Italy and Spain. Sources were T cells, B-cell-depleted T cells, or PBMCs; the material itself was cDNA or gDNA.

In the authors' workflow: Estimation of nucleated cell counts relied on the amplification of reference gene primers. Generated by immunoSEQ multiplex PCR, the TCRdb table keeps only in-frame clones and is missing some. V and J calls and clone size follow that table, whereas D and trimming were derived from the DNA. The sample records 110,000 or so clones, more than 70% being singletons. Seattle's enrolled individuals joined amid active infection and were then monitored longitudinally. V lost 1 base and J lost 7, with 11 bases in between. The germline CDR1 and CDR2 sequences are GTSNPN and SVGIG (reference sequence). This CDR3 has 13 residues.

The clonotype originates from a woman in her sixties with COVID-19, enrolled during active disease. Source material: peripheral blood. This chain links TRBV30 with TRBJ1-5; a weak D match, TRBD1 (5 bases). The CDR3 is CAWSEGVDQPQHF. The CDR3 nucleotides read TGTGCCTGGAGTGAAGGGGTGGACCAGCCCCAGCATTTT.